The TCR beta chain described here comes from a study of cytotoxic CD8 clonotypes in ibrutinib-treated CLL. This CDR3 region has 14 residues. V was cut by 2 bases and J by 3 bases, with 9 bases left in between. Looked up from germline, CDR1 is SGHDT and CDR2 is YYEEEE. A 1 in 200,000 to 1 in 1 million T cell depth was the sequencing target. Produced via immunoSEQ multiplex PCR; TCRdb's table is partial and in-frame only. There are 24,000 or so clones in the sample; roughly 74% occur only once, and about half lies in the top ten. The clonotype was recovered from a human donor with chronic lymphocytic leukemia. The chain links TRBV5-6 to TRBJ1-5; TRBD1 might be the D (5 bases). This specimen was PBMCs, taken after 12 months of ibrutinib treatment. CDR3 loop: CASSFGAPNQPQHF. The CDR3, as DNA: TGTGCCAGCAGCTTCGGGGCCCCCAATCAGCCCCAGCATTTT.